These 15 T cell receptor beta chains came from one sample sequenced in a study of T cells in Graves' hyperthyroidism and ophthalmopathy. There were TCR beta CDR3 regions amplified from RNA transcripts. The HTBI primer set drove a first-round RT-PCR of the TCR CDR3. TCRdb reprocessed the multiplex PCR reads via MiXCR and lists one record per CDR3 protein. The sample lists roughly 800,000 distinct CDR3 sequences, more than 30% occurring once. Sequenced input: blood. The receptors were sampled from a man aged 18 to 30 with Graves' hyperthyroidism.

J is TRBJ2-2 and V is TRBV12-3 or TRBV12-4; possible D gene TRBD2, 5 bases. V was cut by 7 bases and J by 6 bases, with 12 bases left in between. This CDR3 spans 13 amino acids. CDR3 residues: CASTQLVSGELFF. In nucleotides, the CDR3 is TGTGCCAGCACCCAACTAGTTTCCGGGGAGCTGTTTTTT.

The chain links TRBV10-3 to TRBJ1-5, with 7 bases identical to TRBD1. CDR1 is ENHRY, CDR2 SYGVKD, per germline. Trimming at V came to 10 bases and at J to 6 bases, leaving 6 bases not matched to a gene. The CDR3 runs to 12 residues. The CDR3 spells CATATGSQPQHF. In nucleotides, the CDR3 is TGTGCCACCGCGACAGGGTCTCAGCCCCAGCATTTT.

V is TRBV9 and J is TRBJ2-7; D possibly corresponds to TRBD2 (7 bases). The V end lost 0 bases, the J end lost 4 bases, and 14 bases lay between the germline ends. Germline V gene lookup returns CDR1 SGDLS and CDR2 YYNGEE. The CDR3 sequence is 15 residues long. The DNA of the CDR3 is TGTGCCAGCAGCGTAGGTGGCGGGGGCTCGTACGAGCAGTACTTC. It encodes CASSVGGGGSYEQYF.

V is TRBV19 and J is TRBJ2-6; D perhaps matches TRBD2 (6 bases). V was cut by 6 bases and J by 0 bases, with 24 bases left in between. CDR3 length: 20 residues. The germline V gene has CDR1 LNHDA and CDR2 SQIVND (reference sequence). DNA for the CDR3: TGTGCCAGTAGCCATACCTTCGGAGGGCTGACCAGCTCTGGGGCCAACGTCCTGACTTTC. Its protein is CASSHTFGGLTSSGANVLTF.

In the case of this clonotype: Germline and junction disagree at one end, which may indicate a read error. The J gene is TRBJ2-2, the V gene TRBV10-3, with D unclear. Germline V gives CDR1 ENHRY, CDR2 SYGVKD. This CDR3 contains 13 residues. The CDR3 loop reads CASSYSATGELFF. As DNA, the CDR3 is TGTGCCAGCAGTTACTCGGCCACCGGGGAGCTGTTTTTT.

The chain joins TRBV7-3 to TRBJ2-2; D is ambiguous. Per the germline V gene, CDR1 is SGHTA and CDR2 is FQGTGA. CDR3 length: 14 amino acids. V gave up 2 bases and J gave up 7 bases, with 11 bases separating them. DNA for the CDR3: TGTGCCAGCAGCTTATTGGTTGGGAACGGGGAGCTGTTTTTT. This codes for CASSLLVGNGELFF.

The V and J genes are TRBV7-9 and TRBJ2-6; D unclear. CDR1 SEHNR and CDR2 FQNEAQ come from the germline V gene (reference sequence). The CDR3 extends over 16 amino acids. Trimming stripped 6 bases from V and 0 bases from J, with 12 bases between. CDR3 in DNA: TGTGCCAGCAGTGCCGAGAGTCGCTCTGGGGCCAACGTCCTGACTTTC. Protein: CASSAESRSGANVLTF.

This clonotype came up many times. The gene calls are TRBV9 and TRBJ2-5; possible D gene TRBD2, 5 bases. Germline loops: CDR1 SGDLS, CDR2 YYNGEE. V lost 0 bases and J 0 bases, leaving 6 bases between the germline ends. The length of the CDR3 is 14 residues. The CDR3 region is CASSVGEYQETQYF. The CDR3 DNA is TGTGCCAGCAGCGTAGGGGAGTACCAAGAGACCCAGTACTTC.

J is TRBJ1-2 and V is TRBV7-6; D may correspond to TRBD1 or TRBD2 (5 bases each). The J call is doubtful: the DNA matches TRBJ2-7 better. The CDR3 runs to 14 residues. Germline V gene data show CDR1 as SGHVS and CDR2 as FNYEAQ. Here the CDR3 reads CASSWGPPLGEQYF. The CDR3 region has the DNA TGTGCCAGCAGCTGGGGACCGCCGTTAGGGGAGCAGTACTTC.

This clonotype was observed a handful of times. The CDR3 nucleotides read TGCAGCGCCCGAACGGTCAGGATTGAAGCTTTCTTT. As protein: CSARTVRIEAFF. The chain is built from TRBV29-1 and TRBJ1-1; unclear D gene. This CDR3 has 12 residues. V was cut by 7 bases and J by 7 bases, with 16 bases left in between. Germline loops: CDR1 SQVTM, CDR2 ANQGSEA.

A few counts support this clonotype. The gene calls are TRBV13 and TRBJ1-1; a weak D match, TRBD1 (6 bases). There are 15 residues in the CDR3. The ends were cut back, 8 bases at V and 2 bases at J, with 18 bases in the middle. Germline assignment: CDR1 PRHDT and CDR2 FYEKMQ (reference sequence). The CDR3 DNA follows: TGTGCCAGCTCGCTGGAAGAACAGGGAAACACTGAAGCTTTCTTT. Amino acid sequence: CASSLEEQGNTEAFF.

This clonotype appeared a few times. This chain links TRBV19 with TRBJ1-5, with D uncertain. This CDR3 spans 16 amino acids. V lost 3 bases, J lost 1 base, and 13 bases lay in between. Germline values: CDR1 LNHDA, CDR2 SQIVND (reference sequence). CDR3 nucleotides: TGTGCCAGTAGTATTTCAGGCGGGTCGAGCAATCAGCCCCAGCATTTT. The encoded protein is CASSISGGSSNQPQHF.

This clonotype was counted only a few times. The chain couples TRBV4-2 to TRBJ1-2; 7 positions match TRBD1. V shed 1 base, J shed 3 bases, and the junction held 8 bases outside the gene matches. This CDR3 comprises 16 residues. CDR1 and CDR2 (germline): LGHNA, YNFKEQ. The CDR3 nucleotides read TGTGCCAGCAGCCAAGGGAAAAAGGGGGCGGACTATGGCTACACCTTC. Its protein product is CASSQGKKGADYGYTF.

This clonotype has ten or more counts. The J gene is TRBJ2-7, the V gene TRBV5-1; 7 bases fit TRBD1. Germline V gives CDR1 SGHRS, CDR2 YFSETQ. Trimming cost V 3 bases and J 5 bases; bases outside gene matches: 8. The CDR3 is 14 residues long. CDR3 DNA: TGCGCCAGCAGCTCACAGGGGACGACTGACGAGCAGTACTTC. It is translated as CASSSQGTTDEQYF.

J is TRBJ2-5 and V is TRBV4-3, with D perhaps assigned TRBD1 or TRBD2 (5 bases each). The CDR3 is 14 residues long. Germline V CDR1 and CDR2: LGHNA, YSLEER. V was cut by 2 bases and J by 7 bases, with 14 bases left in between. For the CDR3, the DNA is TGCGCCAGCAGCCAACAAATCGCTGGGGGGACCCAGTACTTC. Translating it yields CASSQQIAGGTQYF.